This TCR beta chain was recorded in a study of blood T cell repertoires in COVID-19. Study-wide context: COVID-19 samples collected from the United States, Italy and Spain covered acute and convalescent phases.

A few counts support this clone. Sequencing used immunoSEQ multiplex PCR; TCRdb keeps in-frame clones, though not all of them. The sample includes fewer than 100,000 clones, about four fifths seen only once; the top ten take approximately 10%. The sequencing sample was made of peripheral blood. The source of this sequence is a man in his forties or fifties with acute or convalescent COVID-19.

The CDR3 DNA is TGTGCCAGCAGCCCCGGACAGGGCGTCACAGATACGCAGTATTTT. Its translation is CASSPGQGVTDTQYF. This chain connects TRBV6-5 to TRBJ2-3; 8 bases match TRBD1. CDR3 length: 15 residues. Germline V CDR1 and CDR2: MNHEY, SVGAGI. Trimming took 6 bases from V and 2 from J; bases not matched to a gene: 7.